These T cell receptor beta chains were read from a single sample in a study of T cell responses to AZD1222 COVID-19 vaccine. Assay: immunoSEQ multiplex PCR; the TCRdb copy retains only in-frame clones and omits some. This sample carries approximately 94,000 clones, around 87% of them seen once, and the ten largest clones take about 15%. The sequencing here drew on peripheral blood, taken on day 0 of AZD1222 vaccination. These TCRs come from an adult in good health. CDR3s include the opening cysteine and the closing phenylalanine or tryptophan. D genes are given only for firm matches. Some rows have no size entry. The others give once, few or many, or a class for an expanded clone.

d_gene	v_gene	j_gene	abundance	CDR3nt	CDR3aa
TRBD1	TRBV10-3	TRBJ2-3	once	TGTGCCATCAGTGATGGGACAGGGGGTAGTAGAGATACGCAGTATTTT	CAISDGTGGSRDTQYF
TRBD1	TRBV7-9	TRBJ1-2	.	TGTGCCAGCAGTTGGGACAGGGGTGCGGCGGGCTACACCTTC	CASSWDRGAAGYTF
.	TRBV5-1	TRBJ1-6	once	TGCGCCAGCAGCTTAGAGACCTCAAATTCACCCCTCCACTTT	CASSLETSNSPLHF
.	TRBV7-2	TRBJ1-2	.	TGTGCCAGCAGCTTAGAACTGCCTAACTACACCTTC	CASSLELPNYTF
.	TRBV6-2/TRBV6-3	TRBJ2-1	.	TGTGCCAGCAGTTACTCATGGCGGGACAATGAGCAGTTCTTC	CASSYSWRDNEQFF
.	TRBV7-2	TRBJ2-5	.	TGTGCCAGCAGCTCCAGTCAGGGTGGCCAAGAGACCCAGTACTTC	CASSSSQGGQETQYF
TRBD1	TRBV3-1/TRBV3-2	TRBJ2-7	.	TGTGCCAGCAGCCAAAACAGGGGTAGTCGCGAGCAGTACTTC	CASSQNRGSREQYF
.	TRBV7-8	TRBJ1-4	.	TGTGCCAGCAGCCCAGTTTCGACTAATGAAAAACTGTTTTTT	CASSPVSTNEKLFF
.	TRBV2	TRBJ1-3	.	TGTGCCAGCAGTATAAAAGGAAACACCATATATTTT	CASSIKGNTIYF
.	TRBV10-3	TRBJ1-6	.	TGTGCCATATCAGGGGAGTCCTATAATTCACCCCTCCACTTT	CAISGESYNSPLHF
.	TRBV5-1	TRBJ2-3	.	TGCGCCAGCAGCTTGGCCCAGTTAATGGATACGCAGTATTTT	CASSLAQLMDTQYF
TRBD1	TRBV6-5	TRBJ2-7	once	TGTGCCAGCAGCCCCACAGACAGGGAGTGGTACGAGCAGTACTTC	CASSPTDREWYEQYF
TRBD1	TRBV18	TRBJ1-1	once	TGTGCCAGCTCACCAGGGACAGTTATGGGCCCCACTGAAGCTTTCTTT	CASSPGTVMGPTEAFF
TRBD2	TRBV10-3	TRBJ2-5	.	TGTGCCATCAGTGAGGTATATAGCGGGACCCAAGAGACCCAGTACTTC	CAISEVYSGTQETQYF
.	TRBV7-3	TRBJ1-1	.	TGTGCCAGCAGCCCCACCAGTGGTGGGTACACTGAAGCTTTCTTT	CASSPTSGGYTEAFF
.	TRBV6-1	TRBJ2-5	few	TGTGCCAGCAGTGAGGGCCCGGGCCCCTGGGAGACCCAGTACTTC	CASSEGPGPWETQYF
TRBD1	TRBV6-5	TRBJ1-2	.	TGTGCCAGCAGTACGGACAGGGATGGCTACACCTTC	CASSTDRDGYTF
.	TRBV5-6	TRBJ1-1	.	TGTGCCAGCGGAAGAGAGCTCGCCGGGGAAGCTTTCTTT	CASGRELAGEAFF
TRBD2	TRBV5-1	TRBJ2-7	.	TGCGCCAGCAGCTTGGCCGGCAGCGGGGGGGCGAGGGAGCAGTACTTC	CASSLAGSGGAREQYF
.	TRBV18	TRBJ2-6	.	TGTGCCAGCTCCCTTGGCTCTGGGGCCAACGTCCTGACTTTC	CASSLGSGANVLTF
.	TRBV11-3	TRBJ1-3	.	TGTGCCAGCAGCTTAGAAGCTTTAAAGGGAAACACCATATATTTT	CASSLEALKGNTIYF
.	TRBV5-5	TRBJ2-2	.	TGTGCCAGCAGTTTGCAACCGGGATCCGGGGAGCTGTTTTTT	CASSLQPGSGELFF
.	TRBV5-6	TRBJ2-5	.	TGTGCCAGCATGGGAACAGGGCAAGAGACCCAGTACTTC	CASMGTGQETQYF
.	TRBV19	TRBJ1-5	.	TGTGCCAGTAGTATATTACCGGGGAAGGGTCAGCCCCAGCATTTT	CASSILPGKGQPQHF
TRBD1	TRBV2	TRBJ1-5	.	TGTGCCAGCAGACCCGACAGGGTTGGAAATCAGCCCCAGCATTTT	CASRPDRVGNQPQHF
.	TRBV11-3	TRBJ1-1	.	TGTGCCAGCACCCTGGGGAACACTGAAGCTTTCTTT	CASTLGNTEAFF
.	TRBV7-2	TRBJ2-3	once	TGTGCCAGCACCATTACTGGGGGCAACGCAGATACGCAGTATTTT	CASTITGGNADTQYF
.	TRBV20-1	TRBJ1-1	.	TGCAGTGCGAGGGGGGTCCCTGAAGCTTTCTTT	CSARGVPEAFF
.	TRBV13	TRBJ2-7	.	TGTGCCAGCAGCTTAGCGGACAGCCAGCAGTACTTC	CASSLADSQQYF
.	TRBV6-4	TRBJ1-5	.	TGTGCCAGCAGTGACAGGAATCAGCCCCAGCATTTT	CASSDRNQPQHF
.	TRBV13	TRBJ1-1	.	TGTGCCAGCAGCTTAGGACGGGGCGGAATGAACACTGAAGCTTTCTTT	CASSLGRGGMNTEAFF
.	TRBV14	TRBJ1-1	.	TGTGCCAGCAGCCAAGATGGGGCAGGGTTTATGACTGAAGCTTTCTTT	CASSQDGAGFMTEAFF
.	TRBV24-1	TRBJ1-5	.	TGTGCCACCAGTGAGGACAGCAATCAGCCCCAGCATTTT	CATSEDSNQPQHF
.	TRBV12-3/TRBV12-4	TRBJ1-2	once	TGTGCCAGCTCGGGGACGCCCTCGCATGGCTACACCTTC	CASSGTPSHGYTF
.	TRBV7-8	TRBJ1-1	.	TGTGCCAGCAGCTTATTCGGTTCCCCCCTGAACACTGAAGCTTTCTTT	CASSLFGSPLNTEAFF
.	TRBV25-1	TRBJ1-2	.	TGTGCCAGCAGTGGGGACACCTATGGCTACACCTTC	CASSGDTYGYTF
.	TRBV5-1	TRBJ1-2	.	TGCGCCAGCAGCTTGGATGGCAGGAGGGAGGCTAACTATGGCTACACCTTC	CASSLDGRREANYGYTF
TRBD1	TRBV7-3	TRBJ1-1	.	TGTGCCAGCAGCCCCGGGACAGTTTCAGAAGCTTTCTTT	CASSPGTVSEAFF
.	TRBV6-2/TRBV6-3	TRBJ1-1	.	TGTGCCAGCAGTTACTCGAATTGGTTTGAAGCTTTCTTT	CASSYSNWFEAFF
.	TRBV6-2/TRBV6-3	TRBJ2-7	once	TGTGCCAGCAGTTACGAAGGGGAACGCTACGAGCAGTACTTC	CASSYEGERYEQYF
.	TRBV28	TRBJ1-1	.	TGTGCCAGCCGGATGAACACTGAAGCTTTCTTT	CASRMNTEAFF
.	TRBV5-4	TRBJ1-1	.	TGTGCCAGCAGCTTGGTTCGGGAAGGGACTGAAGCTTTCTTT	CASSLVREGTEAFF
TRBD2	TRBV11-2	TRBJ2-5	.	TGTGCCAGCAGCTTAGATCGGAGCGGGGGCTTTAGGGAGACCCAGTACTTC	CASSLDRSGGFRETQYF
TRBD1	TRBV10-3	TRBJ2-6	.	TGTGCCATCAGCGGACAGGGCCGCTCTGGGGCCAACGTCCTGACTTTC	CAISGQGRSGANVLTF
TRBD1	TRBV20-1	TRBJ1-2	.	TGCAGTGCTAGTCAGTGGGACAGGGGCAACTATGGCTACACCTTC	CSASQWDRGNYGYTF
.	TRBV7-2	TRBJ2-3	.	TGTGCCAGCAGCTTAGAATCGGGACGGGGCACGCAGTATTTT	CASSLESGRGTQYF
.	TRBV10-2	TRBJ1-5	.	TGCGCCAGCAGTGTGGGGGCAGCGGAGCCCCAGCATTTT	CASSVGAAEPQHF
.	TRBV4-1	TRBJ2-4	.	TGCGCCAGCAGCCAAGAAGTCCTGAACGGGAGAGGGGCCAAAAACATTCAGTACTTC	CASSQEVLNGRGAKNIQYF
.	TRBV5-1	TRBJ1-2	.	TGCGCCAGCAGCTTAGTGGGCAGTGATGGCTACACCTTC	CASSLVGSDGYTF
.	TRBV30	TRBJ1-4	.	TGTGCCTGGAGGGGATACTCAGAAACCATAACTAATGAAAAACTGTTTTTT	CAWRGYSETITNEKLFF
.	TRBV5-4	TRBJ1-2	.	TGTGCCAGCAGCTTGTATTGGGAGCCATTCTACACCTTC	CASSLYWEPFYTF